A single sample is the source of the 30 T cell receptor beta chains below, sequenced in a study of T cells after yellow fever vaccination (dated by TCRdb to between 2018 and 2021). The library was produced with 5' RACE. Sequencing was carried out with an Illumina HiSeq 2500. TCRdb reran the public reads through fastp at Q25 and MiXCR, keeping productive beta chains. Rows with a matching CDR3 protein are joined into one entry that keeps the most common DNA and genes. Recorded for this sample are approximately 350,000 distinct CDR3 sequences; around 10% of them occurred a single time. Less than 20% of the sample goes to the ten largest clones. The treatment or condition label here, explained by the study, means: live attenuated yellow fever vaccine strain. Material: PBMCs, obtained on the day of the first yellow fever vaccination. The receptors derive from a man aged 18 to 30 who received the YFV17D yellow fever vaccine.

The chain has TRBV18 and TRBJ2-7; D call uncertain. CDR3 length equals 11 residues. Trimming removed 6 bases from V and 5 bases from J, with 8 bases in between. Germline CDR1 KGHSH, CDR2 LQKENI. Here the CDR3 reads CASSREHEQYF. CDR3 bases: TGTGCCAGCTCCCGTGAACACGAGCAGTACTTC.

The rearrangement links TRBV7-8 to TRBJ1-1, with D hard to call. The germline V gene encodes CDR1 SGHVS and CDR2 FQNEAQ. The CDR3 sequence is 13 residues long. Trimming shortened V by 2 bases and J by 11 bases, and 15 bases separated the two germline ends. For the CDR3, the DNA is TGTGCCAGCAGCTTATCGGACCCCACCCGGGCTTTCTTT. It is translated as CASSLSDPTRAFF.

J is TRBJ1-2 and V is TRBV5-4, with D uncertain. This CDR3 region has 13 residues. The ends were cut back, 4 bases at V and 5 bases at J, with 12 bases in the middle. Germline V gene sequence: CDR1 SGHNT, CDR2 YYREEE (reference sequence). CDR3 sequence: CASSLKGVYGYTF. In DNA form, the CDR3 reads TGTGCCAGCAGCCTTAAAGGAGTATATGGCTACACCTTC.

The sample holds a few counts of this clonotype. V gene TRBV29-1 combines with J gene TRBJ1-5; tentative D call: TRBD1 (5 bases). This CDR3 is 13 amino acids long. CDR1 SQVTM and CDR2 ANQGSEA come from the germline V gene. V was trimmed by 6 bases and J by 1 base, leaving 10 bases between them. The CDR3 nucleotides are TGCAGCGTCAGGGAAGGGAGCAATCAGCCCCAGCATTTT. This gives the protein CSVREGSNQPQHF.

This clonotype was recorded many times. The V gene is TRBV12-3 or TRBV12-4, the J gene TRBJ2-1; the D is unclear. The CDR3 extends over 15 amino acids. V lost 6 bases, J lost 12 bases, and 24 bases lay in between. The CDR3 is CASSRHGVGRLGQFF. CDR3 nucleotide sequence: TGTGCCAGCAGCCGCCACGGTGTGGGCCGTCTCGGGCAGTTCTTC.

This clonotype was detected many times. V is TRBV7-2 and J is TRBJ2-5, with TRBD1 identical over 7 bases. V trimming: 6 bases; J trimming: 2 bases; junction bases outside the gene matches: 3. CDR1 and CDR2 from the germline V gene are SGHTA and FQGNSA. The length of the CDR3 is 13 residues. Here the CDR3 reads CASSEQGQETQYF. DNA of the CDR3: TGTGCCAGCAGTGAACAGGGGCAAGAGACCCAGTACTTC.

This clonotype was observed a handful of times. V gene TRBV23-1 combines with J gene TRBJ1-5; 8 nucleotides match TRBD1. TRBV23-1 is labeled an ORF, and its function is uncertain. There are 16 residues in the CDR3. The ends lost 2 bases at V and 9 bases at J; junction bases unmatched: 12. CDR3 region: CASSQPKPGTGGPQHF. CDR3 coding DNA: TGCGCCAGCAGTCAACCGAAGCCCGGGACAGGCGGGCCCCAGCATTTT.

This clonotype was seen only a few times. V gene TRBV7-3 combines with J gene TRBJ1-2; possibly TRBD1 for D (5 bases). The CDR3 sequence is 16 residues long. Trimming left V 1 base short and J 3 bases short, with 15 bases between. In germline, CDR1 is SGHTA, CDR2 FQGTGA. CDR3 DNA sequence: TGTGCCAGCAGCTTAAACCCGCCGGGACGAGACTATGGCTACACCTTC. Protein: CASSLNPPGRDYGYTF.

V usage is TRBV7-6 and J usage is TRBJ1-5, with D possibly matching TRBD1 (5 bases). The CDR3 extends over 14 amino acids. V lost 5 bases, J lost 5 bases, and 13 bases lay in between. Looked up from germline, CDR1 is SGHVS and CDR2 is FNYEAQ. CDR3 nucleotides: TGTGCCAGCAGCCTATGGGGGGTAGATCAGCCCCAGCATTTT. This translates into CASSLWGVDQPQHF.

The V gene is TRBV4-2, the J gene TRBJ1-2; 11 bases are shared with TRBD1. V was clipped by 0 bases and J by 8 bases; unmatched bases: 8. There are 16 residues in the CDR3. Germline V gene sequence: CDR1 LGHNA, CDR2 YNFKEQ. The CDR3 here is CASSQERTGGVSGYTF. CDR3 bases: TGTGCCAGCAGCCAAGAGAGGACAGGGGGCGTATCCGGCTACACCTTC.

The chain employs TRBV7-8 and TRBJ2-1; no clear D gene. The CDR3 runs 14 residues. Between the trimmed V and J ends, which lost 4 bases and 3 bases, there was a span of 10 bases. The V gene's germline CDR1 is SGHVS and CDR2 FQNEAQ. The CDR3 DNA reads as TGTGCCAGCAGCTCACCGGGCCGCTACAATGAGCAGTTCTTC. It translates to CASSSPGRYNEQFF.

This clonotype was seen only a few times. This sequence joins TRBV7-3 and TRBJ1-2; possible D gene TRBD1, 5 bases. CDR1 and CDR2 (germline): SGHTA, FQGTGA. V lost 5 bases, J lost 1 base, and 14 bases lay in between. The CDR3 extends over 15 amino acids. The CDR3 reads CASSPLGGINYGYTF. CDR3 nucleotides: TGTGCCAGCAGCCCATTGGGGGGAATTAACTATGGCTACACCTTC.

This clonotype was seen only a few times. The chain uses TRBV29-1 and TRBJ1-1, with 7 nucleotides matching TRBD1. Per germline, CDR1 SQVTM and CDR2 ANQGSEA. This CDR3 has 13 residues. V dropped 4 bases and J dropped 3; count of bases not matched to a gene: 5. CDR3 DNA sequence: TGCAGCGTTGTGGGGACAGATTACACTGAAGCTTTCTTT. Amino acid sequence: CSVVGTDYTEAFF.

The chain is built from TRBV4-3 and TRBJ1-4; D gene ambiguous. Germline loops: CDR1 LGHNA, CDR2 YSLEER. This CDR3 comprises 14 residues. V was trimmed by 0 bases and J by 11 bases, leaving 13 bases between them. DNA of the CDR3: TGCGCCAGCAGCCAAGATTTAGGGCTAAGGAAACTGTTTTTT. It encodes CASSQDLGLRKLFF.

This clonotype was detected ten times or more. The chain recombines TRBV7-9 with TRBJ1-3, with unresolved D. The CDR3 runs 13 residues. V was clipped by 4 bases and J by 1 base, with 5 bases between them. CDR1 is SEHNR, CDR2 FQNEAQ, per germline (reference sequence). The CDR3 here is CASSSTSGNTIYF. For the CDR3, the DNA is TGTGCCAGCAGCTCCACATCTGGAAACACCATATATTTT.

This chain connects TRBV29-1 to TRBJ2-1, with D possibly called TRBD1 or TRBD2 (5 bases each). Deletions cut 4 bases from V and 7 bases from J, with 20 bases between. The CDR3 runs 15 residues. Per germline, CDR1 SQVTM and CDR2 ANQGSEA. CDR3 nucleotides: TGCAGCGTTGTCGACCGGGGCGAGATCCGAAATGAGCAGTTCTTC. Its translation: CSVVDRGEIRNEQFF.

This clonotype was counted a few times. For the CDR3, the DNA is TGTGCCATCAGTGAGATGGCGGGGGGGCCGGCAGATACGCAGTATTTT. Protein: CAISEMAGGPADTQYF. V is TRBV10-3 and J is TRBJ2-3; 9 positions agree with TRBD2. After removal of 2 bases from V and 4 bases from J, the junction contained 7 bases not matched to a gene. Germline CDR1 ENHRY, CDR2 SYGVKD. The CDR3 has 16 amino acids.

This clonotype was seen a handful of times. The chain uses TRBV15 and TRBJ2-7; D remains unclear. The CDR3 sequence is 15 residues long. The germline CDR1 and CDR2 sequences are LNHNV and YYDKDF (reference sequence). V was shortened by 0 bases and J by 3 bases, with 12 bases between the two germline ends. CDR3 nucleotide sequence: TGTGCCACCAGCAGAGATATACGGATAGGCTACGAGCAGTACTTC. Encoded protein: CATSRDIRIGYEQYF.

This chain uses TRBV7-9 with TRBJ2-3, with TRBD1 matching over 10 bases. Germline V gene data show CDR1 as SEHNR and CDR2 as FQNEAQ (reference sequence). V was clipped by 5 bases and J by 0 bases; unmatched bases: 5. This CDR3 contains 16 residues. The CDR3 protein is CASSPRDRGSTDTQYF. CDR3 nucleotide sequence: TGTGCCAGCAGCCCCAGGGACAGGGGAAGCACAGATACGCAGTATTTT.

The chain has TRBV11-2 and TRBJ2-1; D perhaps matches TRBD2 (7 bases). The CDR3 totals 14 residues. Trimming stripped 3 bases from V and 8 bases from J, with 14 bases between. CDR1 SGHAT and CDR2 FQNNGV come from the germline V gene. CDR3: CASSFRTRGDEQFF. The CDR3 coding sequence is TGTGCCAGCAGCTTCCGGACTAGGGGGGATGAGCAGTTCTTC.

This clonotype was counted only a few times. The chain recombines TRBV12-3 or TRBV12-4 with TRBJ2-7, with D possibly TRBD1 on 5 matching bases. The CDR3 covers 11 residues. Trimming cost V 7 bases and J 10 bases, with 14 bases left between them. CDR3 amino acids: CASTMTEKQYF. The CDR3 nucleotides read TGTGCCAGCACCATGACAGAGAAACAGTACTTC.

The genes are TRBV20-1 and TRBJ1-1; the D gene is possibly TRBD1 (6 bases). The CDR3 loop spans 15 amino acids. The germline V gene has CDR1 DFQATT and CDR2 SNEGSKA (reference sequence). V lost 2 bases and J 3 bases, leaving 16 bases between the germline ends. CDR3 region: CSARPNLGGHTEAFF. The CDR3 region has the DNA TGCAGTGCTAGACCGAACTTAGGGGGGCACACTGAAGCTTTCTTT.

The chain is built from TRBV5-1 and TRBJ2-2, with 7 positions matching TRBD1. The germline V gene has CDR1 SGHRS and CDR2 YFSETQ. This CDR3 is 16 amino acids long. The ends lost 2 bases at V and 0 bases at J; junction bases unmatched: 4. CDR3 protein: CASSLTGTANTGELFF. Here the CDR3 DNA reads TGCGCCAGCAGCTTAACCGGGACAGCGAACACCGGGGAGCTGTTTTTT.

The sample holds many counts of this clonotype. V gene TRBV12-3 or TRBV12-4 combines with J gene TRBJ1-4, with D possibly TRBD1 on 5 matching bases. V lost 8 bases to trimming and J lost 4 bases, with 14 bases between them. There are 14 residues in the CDR3. The CDR3: CASASGLINEKLFF. For the CDR3, the DNA is TGTGCCAGCGCCTCAGGGCTCATTAATGAAAAACTGTTTTTT.

This clonotype was seen repeatedly, ten times or more. The chain joins TRBV5-1 to TRBJ1-2, with D tentatively TRBD1 (6 bases). This CDR3 is 14 amino acids long. Germline V gives CDR1 SGHRS, CDR2 YFSETQ. Trimming took 4 bases from V and 7 from J, leaving 17 bases between them. The CDR3 protein is CASSVTSGGRGYTF. The CDR3 bases are TGCGCCAGCAGCGTAACATCGGGGGGCCGTGGCTACACCTTC.

This chain connects TRBV11-1 to TRBJ2-6; D unresolved. Germline CDR1 and CDR2: SGHAT and FQDESV (reference sequence). V was trimmed by 5 bases and J by 0 bases, leaving 17 bases between them. The length of the CDR3 is 18 residues. The CDR3 coding sequence is TGTGCCAGCAGCGGACCCAGAGGATCAAGCTCTGGGGCCAACGTCCTGACTTTC. Amino acid sequence: CASSGPRGSSSGANVLTF.

This clonotype was seen a few times. The V and J genes are TRBV5-1 and TRBJ2-7, with D perhaps TRBD1 (6 bases). Trimming took 4 bases from V and 2 from J, leaving 13 bases between them. The CDR3 runs to 14 residues. Germline V gives CDR1 SGHRS, CDR2 YFSETQ. CDR3 residues: CASSLRGQPYEQYF. DNA for the CDR3: TGCGCCAGCAGCCTCCGAGGACAGCCCTACGAGCAGTACTTC.

This clonotype was seen more than once but under ten times. A single base separates this from a much larger clone, so it may be a read error. This chain joins TRBV5-4 and TRBJ2-6, with D uncertain. The CDR3 has 13 residues. Between the trimmed V and J ends, which lost 1 base and 3 bases, there was a span of 2 bases. CDR1 is SGHNT, CDR2 YYREEE, per germline (reference sequence). In nucleotides, the CDR3 is TGTGCCAGCAGCTTGTATGGGGCCAACGTCCTGACTTTC. Its protein is CASSLYGANVLTF.

J is TRBJ2-5 and V is TRBV5-4; 10 bases fit TRBD2. The V gene end was trimmed by 2 bases and the J gene end by 1 base; junction bases not matched to a gene: 2. This CDR3 contains 15 residues. Per germline, CDR1 SGHNT and CDR2 YYREEE (reference sequence). CDR3 region: CASSFSGGPQETQYF. Written as DNA, the CDR3 is TGTGCCAGCAGCTTTAGCGGGGGGCCCCAAGAGACCCAGTACTTC.

This clonotype was counted many times. The chain recombines TRBV9 with TRBJ2-3; 7 bases are a match to TRBD2. CDR1 SGDLS and CDR2 YYNGEE come from the germline V gene. This CDR3 spans 16 amino acids. The V gene end was trimmed by 2 bases and the J gene end by 1 base; junction bases not matched to a gene: 7. CDR3 in amino acids: CASSVFGAGGTDTQYF. CDR3 sequence (DNA): TGTGCCAGCAGCGTTTTTGGCGCGGGGGGCACAGATACGCAGTATTTT.